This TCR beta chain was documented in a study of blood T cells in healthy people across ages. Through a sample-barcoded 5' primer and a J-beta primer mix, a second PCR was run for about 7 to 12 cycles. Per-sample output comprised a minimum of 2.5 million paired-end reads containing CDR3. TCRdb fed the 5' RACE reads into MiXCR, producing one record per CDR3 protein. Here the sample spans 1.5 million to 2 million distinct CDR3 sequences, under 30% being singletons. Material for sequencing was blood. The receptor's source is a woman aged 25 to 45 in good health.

The CDR3 spells CASSERRGGAYGYTF. Written as DNA, the CDR3 is TGTGCCAGCAGTGAACGCCGAGGGGGGGCCTATGGCTACACCTTC. The chain is built from TRBV6-1 and TRBJ1-2, with a weak D call TRBD1 (6 bases). Per the germline V gene, CDR1 is MNHNS and CDR2 is SASEGT. The CDR3 sequence is 15 residues long. Trimming stripped 2 bases from V and 4 bases from J, with 14 bases between.